This T cell receptor (beta chain) comes out of a study of human T cells and chemical hapten exposure. Germline CDR1 SGDLS, CDR2 YYNGEE. V was clipped by 4 bases and J by 4 bases, with 13 bases between them. The CDR3 runs to 14 residues. The time point denotes: patch test 2, 6 weeks after DPC sensitization. Treatment specified: therapeutic diphenylcyclopropenone sensitization with weekly scalp DPC. Unique molecular identifiers were attached to individual cDNA molecules during library preparation. TCRdb independently ran MiXCR on the RACE reads; one entry per CDR3 protein. The table includes more than 110,000 distinct CDR3 sequences, roughly 10% detected once.

This receptor was obtained from a woman aged 45-65 years with alopecia areata. Some clones in this sample may be carry-over from other donors' samples. The material sequenced was whole blood, taken in connection with sensitization to the hapten diphenylcyclopropenone (DPC). The rearrangement uses TRBV9 and TRBJ2-3; unclear D gene. The CDR3 DNA reads TGTGCCAGCAGCCCCGGCGGCGGCCCAGATACGCAGTATTTT. It encodes CASSPGGGPDTQYF.